This T cell receptor (beta chain) was observed in a study of blood T cell repertoires in COVID-19. Whole-study context: Both acute and convalescent COVID-19 samples were obtained from the United States, Italy and Spain. PBMCs, B-cell-depleted T cells, or T cells were the source of the cDNA or gDNA that made up the material.

Original processing methods: Reference gene primer amplification gave nucleated cell count estimates. Profiled with immunoSEQ multiplex PCR; TCRdb holds only in-frame clones, not every one. The V and J calls and the clone size are those of that table, but D and trimming were determined from the DNA. The table shows under 200,000 clones, with around 88% occurring only once. Recruitment covered about two dozen US areas and drew participants whose ages spanned roughly 18 to 89 years. The CDR3 has 13 residues. CDR1 and CDR2 from the germline V gene are SGHVS and FNYEAQ. Trimming cost V 6 bases and J 6 bases, with 13 bases left between them.

V is TRBV7-6 and J is TRBJ2-3, with D perhaps TRBD1 (5 bases). Sequencing was carried out using PBMCs or T cells enriched from blood (not recorded which). The clonotype originates from a woman aged 45-65 years in a cohort exposed to, infected with or recovered from COVID-19 (not recorded which). The chain's CDR3 is CASSITRADTQYF. CDR3 nucleotide sequence: TGTGCCAGCAGTATAACCAGGGCGGATACGCAGTATTTT.